Each of the 27 T cell receptor beta chains below was sequenced from the same sample in a study of cytotoxic CD8 clonotypes in ibrutinib-treated CLL. Assay used: immunoSEQ multiplex PCR; TCRdb lists only in-frame clones, some missing. Seen here are approximately 90,000 clones, 60% to 80% observed once, and the top ten hold around 25%. The sequences come from PBMCs, collected after 24 months of ibrutinib treatment. The receptors come from a human donor with chronic lymphocytic leukemia.

The chain carries TRBV6-6 and TRBJ1-1; no reliable D call. The V end was cut by 5 bases, the J end by 3 bases, with 16 bases between. This CDR3 region has 15 residues. Germline CDR1 MNHNY, CDR2 SVGAGI (reference sequence). CDR3 residues: CASSSYNQIDTEAFF. Written as DNA, the CDR3 is TGTGCCAGCAGTAGCTATAACCAGATCGACACTGAAGCTTTCTTT.

The rearrangement uses TRBV18 and TRBJ1-1; D not certain. The V gene's germline CDR1 is KGHSH and CDR2 LQKENI. The V gene lost 6 bases and the J gene lost 1 base, with 24 bases spanning the gap. The CDR3 length is 18 residues. CDR3 sequence reads: CASSFFNGKVVPNTEAFF. The CDR3 nucleotides are TGTGCCAGCTCGTTTTTTAACGGTAAGGTGGTACCGAACACTGAAGCTTTCTTT.

The chain is built from TRBV30 and TRBJ2-7; D not certain. V was cut by 0 bases and J by 3 bases, with 9 bases left in between. Germline CDR1 GTSNPN, CDR2 SVGIG (reference sequence). This CDR3 is built from 13 residues. The CDR3: CAWSVGHSYEQYF. The CDR3 region has the DNA TGTGCCTGGAGTGTGGGCCACAGCTACGAGCAGTACTTC.

A word on this clone: Other DNA sequences within the sample encode an identical CDR3. The chain has TRBV19 and TRBJ1-5, with D tentatively TRBD1 (5 bases). Between the trimmed V and J ends, which lost 8 bases and 3 bases, there was a span of 8 bases. The CDR3 covers 12 residues. Germline CDR1 LNHDA, CDR2 SQIVND (reference sequence). CDR3 amino acids: CASGGFNQPQHF. In DNA, the CDR3 is TGTGCCAGTGGGGGGTTCAATCAGCCCCAGCATTTT.

This clone has just one count. The chain uses TRBV5-4 and TRBJ2-3; possibly TRBD1 or TRBD2 for D (5 bases each). The CDR3 has 14 amino acids. Trimming took off 4 bases at V and 1 base at J, with 10 bases between the two ends. Germline lookup yields CDR1 SGHNT and CDR2 YYREEE (reference sequence). The CDR3 loop is CASSGRDRTDTQYF. CDR3 in DNA: TGTGCCAGCAGCGGCCGGGACCGCACAGATACGCAGTATTTT.

The chain has TRBV27 and TRBJ1-1, with 11 bases aligning to TRBD1. J was trimmed by 5 bases and V by 5 bases; bases with no gene match: 13. Germline V gene lookup returns CDR1 MNHEY and CDR2 SMNVEV (reference sequence). The CDR3 has 17 residues. CDR3 in amino acids: CASSLYPPGTGGTEAFF. CDR3 nucleotide sequence: TGTGCCAGCAGTCTATATCCCCCCGGGACAGGGGGGACTGAAGCTTTCTTT.

J is TRBJ1-5 and V is TRBV19, with a possible D match to TRBD1 (5 bases). CDR1 and CDR2 from the germline V gene are LNHDA and SQIVND (reference sequence). V dropped 7 bases and J dropped 6 bases, with 25 bases sitting between them. CDR3 length: 17 amino acids. The chain's CDR3 is CASTLLEGTGTRQPQHF. For the CDR3, the DNA is TGTGCCAGTACCCTTCTGGAAGGTACAGGAACCCGTCAGCCCCAGCATTTT. The entire variable domain, with the rest obtained from reference TRBV19 and TRBJ1-5, is as follows: DGGITQSPKYLFRKEGQNVTLSCEQNLNHDAMYWYRQDPGQGLRLIYYSQIVNDFQKGDIAEGYSVSREKKESFPLTVTSAQKNPTAFYLCASTLLEGTGTRQPQHFGDGTRLSIL.

The V and J genes are TRBV2 and TRBJ2-1, with 9 positions matching TRBD2. With 4 bases clipped from V and 5 bases from J, the junction kept 6 bases outside the gene matches. The V gene's germline CDR1 is SNHLY and CDR2 FYNNEI. The CDR3 runs to 15 residues. The CDR3 DNA follows: TGTGCCAGCAGTGTTAGCGGGAGCATCAACAATGAGCAGTTCTTC. Translating gives CASSVSGSINNEQFF.

This chain joins TRBV5-1 and TRBJ2-5, with a tentative D call TRBD1 (6 bases). CDR1 SGHRS and CDR2 YFSETQ come from the germline V gene. CDR3 length: 14 residues. Trimming pared 4 bases from V and 1 base from J, leaving 11 bases between. In DNA, the CDR3 is TGCGCCAGCAGCGTGACAGGAGGCCAAGAGACCCAGTACTTC. Its translation: CASSVTGGQETQYF.

The sample holds a few counts of this clone. V gene TRBV28 combines with J gene TRBJ2-2; possibly TRBD1 for D (5 bases). Germline assignment: CDR1 MDHEN and CDR2 SYDVKM. The CDR3 is made up of 16 amino acids. V dropped 6 bases and J dropped 3 bases, with 17 bases sitting between them. CDR3 nucleotide sequence: TGTGCCAGCAGCCCACCAGACAGCTCGTACACCGGGGAGCTGTTTTTT. It specifies CASSPPDSSYTGELFF.

The genes are TRBV18 and TRBJ1-1; D gene ambiguous. The CDR3 has 15 amino acids. Trimming took off 3 bases at V and 1 base at J, with 12 bases between the two ends. The V gene's germline CDR1 is KGHSH and CDR2 LQKENI. CDR3 in DNA: TGTGCCAGCTCACCCTACGTCAGCCCGAACACTGAAGCTTTCTTT. It encodes CASSPYVSPNTEAFF. The full variable domain, with the rest looked up from reference TRBV18 and TRBJ1-1, is NAGVMQNPRHLVRRRGQEARLRCSPMKGHSHVYWYRQLPEEGLKFMVYLQKENIIDESGMPKERFSAEFPKEGPSILRIQQVVRGDSAAYFCASSPYVSPNTEAFFGQGTRLTVV.

This chain links TRBV5-1 with TRBJ2-3, with D possibly TRBD2 on 7 matching bases. V lost 5 bases and J 5 bases, leaving 15 bases between the germline ends. The germline V gene encodes CDR1 SGHRS and CDR2 YFSETQ. CDR3 length: 14 amino acids. CDR3 sequence: CASSYGGLVDTQYF. The CDR3 bases are TGCGCCAGCAGTTACGGGGGGCTGGTAGATACGCAGTATTTT.

The chain recombines TRBV5-1 with TRBJ1-3; no firm D call. Trimming removed 0 bases from V and 3 bases from J, with 10 bases in between. The CDR3 is made up of 15 amino acids. Looked up from germline, CDR1 is SGHRS and CDR2 is YFSETQ. CDR3 bases: TGCGCCAGCAGCTTGGGAGCGTCGTATGGAAACACCATATATTTT. Its translation is CASSLGASYGNTIYF.

This chain joins TRBV5-1 and TRBJ1-1; no clear D gene. The ends were cut back, 0 bases at V and 1 base at J, with 7 bases in the middle. CDR1 and CDR2 from the germline V gene are SGHRS and YFSETQ. This CDR3 is built from 14 residues. The CDR3: CASSLADTNTEAFF. In DNA form, the CDR3 reads TGCGCCAGCAGCTTGGCCGACACGAACACTGAAGCTTTCTTT.

The chain joins TRBV5-1 to TRBJ1-2; 8 nucleotides line up with TRBD1. The V segment lost 4 bases and the J segment 7 bases; nucleotides outside the gene matches: 24. This CDR3 is built from 19 residues. The germline gives CDR1 SGHRS, CDR2 YFSETQ. The CDR3 sequence is CASSTQPGQEASYGIGYTF. The CDR3, as DNA: TGCGCCAGCAGCACACAACCGGGACAGGAAGCCTCCTACGGGATTGGCTACACCTTC. The entire variable domain, with the rest obtained from reference TRBV5-1 and TRBJ1-2, is as follows: KAGVTQTPRYLIKTRGQQVTLSCSPISGHRSVSWYQQTPGQGLQFLFEYFSETQRNKGNFPGRFSGRQFSNSRSEMNVSTLELGDSALYLCASSTQPGQEASYGIGYTFGSGTRLTVV.

The CDR3 protein is CASSWTTGEYEQFF. The CDR3 DNA sequence: TGTGCCAGCAGCTGGACGACAGGGGAGTATGAGCAGTTCTTC. The chain combines TRBV5-5 with TRBJ2-1; 8 bases map to TRBD1. The CDR3 loop spans 14 amino acids. Germline V CDR1 and CDR2: SGHKS, YYEKEE (reference sequence). The V segment lost 3 bases and the J segment 8 bases; nucleotides outside the gene matches: 7.

This rearrangement joins TRBV7-2 to TRBJ1-5; 11 bases agree with TRBD1. V shed 6 bases, J shed 6 bases, and the junction held 10 bases outside the gene matches. Germline V gene sequence: CDR1 SGHTA, CDR2 FQGNSA. There are 16 residues in the CDR3. The CDR3 sequence: CASSLSWTGGIQPQHF. The CDR3 DNA reads as TGTGCCAGCAGTCTAAGCTGGACAGGGGGCATTCAGCCCCAGCATTTT.

This sequence joins TRBV5-1 and TRBJ2-5; a possible D gene is TRBD1 (5 bases). The CDR3 is 15 residues long. CDR1 is SGHRS, CDR2 YFSETQ, per germline. V lost 0 bases, J lost 5 bases, and 14 bases lay in between. The CDR3 coding sequence is TGCGCCAGCAGCTTGGTCGGCCAGCCAGGGGAGACCCAGTACTTC. Translated, it gives CASSLVGQPGETQYF.

The gene calls are TRBV15 and TRBJ2-7; D remains unclear. Germline values: CDR1 LNHNV, CDR2 YYDKDF (reference sequence). The CDR3 totals 14 residues. The V and J ends lost 0 bases and 6 bases respectively, with 12 bases between them. CDR3 nucleotide sequence: TGTGCCACCAGCAGAGATCTGGCATCGAGCGAGCAGTACTTC. It yields the protein CATSRDLASSEQYF.

The rearrangement links TRBV5-1 to TRBJ2-3; no reliable D call. The CDR3 sequence is 16 residues long. V lost 3 bases to trimming and J lost 0 bases, with 14 bases between them. Germline V CDR1 and CDR2: SGHRS, YFSETQ. CDR3 in DNA: TGCGCCAGCAGCTGGCCTTTGCTAACTAGCACAGATACGCAGTATTTT. It specifies CASSWPLLTSTDTQYF.

The J gene is TRBJ1-2, the V gene TRBV18, with D hard to call. Between the trimmed V and J ends, which lost 6 bases and 4 bases, there was a span of 24 bases. This CDR3 is built from 17 residues. Germline loops: CDR1 KGHSH, CDR2 LQKENI. The CDR3 DNA reads as TGTGCCAGCTCCCCCTCCGTTTCGGGTATGAACCTCTATGGCTACACCTTC. Translating it yields CASSPSVSGMNLYGYTF.

This chain joins TRBV6-5 and TRBJ2-1; D ambiguous. V shed 2 bases and J shed 8 bases, with 4 bases lying between them. Per the germline V gene, CDR1 is MNHEY and CDR2 is SVGAGI. The CDR3 sequence is 11 residues long. CDR3 sequence (DNA): TGTGCCAGCAGTTACGGGGATGAGCAGTTCTTC. It codes for CASSYGDEQFF.

This chain joins TRBV6-1 and TRBJ1-4; D gene unclear. CDR1 is MNHNS and CDR2 is SASEGT in the germline V gene. The CDR3 spans 14 residues. Trimming took off 1 base at V and 8 bases at J, with 11 bases between the two ends. The DNA for the CDR3 is TGTGCCAGCAGTGAAGACCGATTAAAGGAAAAACTGTTTTTT. Protein: CASSEDRLKEKLFF.

The J gene is TRBJ1-2, the V gene TRBV7-9; no definite D call. The length of the CDR3 is 14 residues. Trimming removed 2 bases from V and 3 bases from J, with 10 bases in between. Germline-derived CDR1 and CDR2 are SEHNR and FQNEAQ (reference sequence). The CDR3 spells CASSLNWGDYGYTF. CDR3 DNA: TGTGCCAGCAGCTTAAACTGGGGTGACTATGGCTACACCTTC.

The chain links TRBV5-1 to TRBJ2-7; the match to TRBD1 covers 7 bases. Germline CDR1 SGHRS, CDR2 YFSETQ. This CDR3 spans 13 amino acids. Unmatched junction bases numbered 7, after V lost 4 bases and J lost 6 bases. The CDR3 loop is CASSPLTGSEQYF. The CDR3 bases are TGCGCCAGCAGCCCCCTGACAGGGTCCGAGCAGTACTTC.

The chain combines TRBV27 with TRBJ2-1, with D maybe TRBD1 (6 bases). Germline V gene sequence: CDR1 MNHEY, CDR2 SMNVEV (reference sequence). This CDR3 has 15 amino acids. The V end was cut by 6 bases, the J end by 6 bases, with 18 bases between. CDR3 DNA: TGTGCCAGCAGCCTTACCGGGACACATAGCAATGAGCAGTTCTTC. It encodes CASSLTGTHSNEQFF.

This clone showed up just a few times. V usage is TRBV7-9 and J usage is TRBJ2-3; D ambiguous. V lost 5 bases and J lost 3, with 6 bases in between. Germline V gives CDR1 SEHNR, CDR2 FQNEAQ (reference sequence). This CDR3 region has 12 residues. The CDR3 DNA is TGTGCCAGCAGCAAAAAGACAGATACGCAGTATTTT. This codes for CASSKKTDTQYF.